This note documents a single T cell receptor (beta chain) sequence. This clone came up once. Its recognized antigen is unknown. Within one base of it there is no much larger clone, and no base qualities were kept. For sequencing of the TCRbeta CDR3 region, genomic DNA was extracted from the sorted cells. The immunoSEQ Assay was used for sequencing of TCRbeta CDR3 regions. What TCRdb holds here is the immuneACCESS table cut down to in-frame rearrangements. Part of the clones is not present; checked against another copy, under half of the missing clones reflect an unresolved V gene, and the others are unexplained. Counted in this sample were tens of thousands of clones; approximately 79% of them appeared once. Jointly, the top ten make up more than 6% of the sample. The data were obtained in a study of OX40 agonist ivuxolimab in advanced cancers. Some background on the complete study: Ivuxolimab was a fully human IgG2 agonistic monoclonal antibody targeting the costimulatory receptor OX40 (CD134). Three dose-escalation patients achieved partial responses, one with hepatocellular carcinoma and two with cutaneous melanoma. Of the roughly 51 patients in dose escalation, about 20 had hepatocellular carcinoma, some 15 had melanoma, 9 had renal cell carcinoma and 9 had head and neck cancer. The dose-escalation cohort was about 83% male with a mean age of approximately 60 years, ranging from roughly 20 to 80. Patients were allowed to have had prior anti-PD-1, anti-PD-L1 or anti-CTLA-4 therapy, and 40% of the dose-escalation patients had previously received checkpoint inhibitors. The monotherapy dose-escalation portion (N ≈ 50 patients) of the phase I ivuxolimab trial is reported in the paper. Intravenous ivuxolimab was administered to patients every 2 weeks at six dose levels: 0.01, 0.1, 0.3, 1.5, 3 and 10 mg/kg. The purpose of peripheral TCRbeta sequencing was to test whether ivuxolimab changed TCR sequence diversity and led to clonal T-cell expansion. The full study reports these points: On average, CD8+ T cells showed more expanded clones than CD4+ T cells after ivuxolimab. In partial responders in the 0.1-3.0 mg/kg groups, normalized peripheral clonal expansion was found to be among the lowest, especially among CD8+ T cells. Low levels of normalized T-cell clonal expansion were also shown by some nonresponding patients. Clonal expansion of both CD4+ and CD8+ blood T cells was observed from baseline to week 6 at doses 0.1 to 3.0 mg/kg. Antigen specificity was not determined for the clonally expanded peripheral T cells.

The germline V gene provides CDR1 SQVTM and CDR2 ANQGSEA. The V and J ends are trimmed by 7 bases and 1 base, leaving 13 bases between them. From the cysteine through the phenylalanine, the CDR3 covers 13 amino acids. Just CDR3 DNA is preserved here, 39 bases in frame from base 1. The trial excluded patients who had a history of autoimmune disease or were on systemic immunosuppression. Peripheral blood for TCR sequencing was collected from all dose cohorts at baseline, on cycle 4 day 1, and on cycle 7 day 1. The samples were taken from a phase I, first-in-human, multicenter, open-label dose-escalation trial of ivuxolimab. Adults with locally advanced or metastatic melanoma, renal cell, hepatocellular, or head and neck squamous cell carcinoma were enrolled in the trial. CD4+ and CD8+ T cells were sorted separately from peripheral blood before TCR sequencing.

The sequencing here drew on CD4+ or CD8+ T cells sorted from blood, taken in a trial of the OX40 agonist ivuxolimab. This TCR came from an adult with an advanced solid tumor such as melanoma, head and neck, liver or kidney cancer. The chain links TRBV29-1 with TRBJ2-5; the D call is tentative, TRBD1 or TRBD2, as each matches 5 bases. The CDR3 has the sequence CSGQGALQETQYF. The nucleotides are TGCAGCGGGCAGGGAGCTCTCCAAGAGACCCAGTACTTC.